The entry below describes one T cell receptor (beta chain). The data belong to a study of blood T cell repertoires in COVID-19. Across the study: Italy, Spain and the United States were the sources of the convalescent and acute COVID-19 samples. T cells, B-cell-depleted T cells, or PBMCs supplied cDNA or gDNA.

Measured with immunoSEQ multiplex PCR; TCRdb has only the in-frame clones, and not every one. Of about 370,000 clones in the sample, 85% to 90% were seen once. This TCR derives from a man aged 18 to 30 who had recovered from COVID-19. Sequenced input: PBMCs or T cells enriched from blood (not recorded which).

CDR3 region: CSVEDSEVVSYNEQFF. CDR3 nucleotides: TGCAGCGTTGAAGATAGCGAGGTTGTCTCCTACAATGAGCAGTTCTTC. The chain links TRBV29-1 to TRBJ2-1; TRBD2 is a possible D gene (5 bases). The V gene's germline CDR1 is SQVTM and CDR2 ANQGSEA. This CDR3 spans 16 amino acids. V was pared by 0 bases and J by 0 bases, with 12 bases between.